This TCR beta chain was sequenced for a study of blood T cells in healthy people across ages. Together with a sample-barcoded 5' primer, a J-beta primer mix was included in a second PCR lasting about 7 to 11 cycles. Each cDNA was tagged by a template-switch adaptor containing 12 random nucleotides. TCRdb re-called the 5' RACE reads with MiXCR, one entry per CDR3 protein. The data show about 630,000 distinct CDR3 sequences, with roughly 21% seen just once and around 3.4% held by the top ten. As regards this clonotype: What it binds is unknown.

The study's findings and limits: A conclusive naive versus antigen-experienced comparison was prevented by the unsorted PBMCs.

The TCR comes from a man aged 65 to 79 in good health. Sequencing used blood.

The chain's CDR3 is CAISGDSTTDTQYF. The CDR3 bases are TGTGCCATCAGTGGCGATAGCACCACAGATACGCAGTATTTT. The chain is built from TRBV10-3 and TRBJ2-3, with D uncertain. The ends were cut back, 4 bases at V and 2 bases at J, with 10 bases in the middle. Germline assignment: CDR1 ENHRY and CDR2 SYGVKD. The CDR3 contains 14 residues.